The next 10 T cell receptor beta chains were all read from a single sample in a study of blood T cell repertoires in COVID-19 (dated by TCRdb to about 2020). Library generation was performed with the immunoSEQ multiplex PCR assay. As stored in TCRdb, this immuneACCESS dataset retains in-frame rearrangements with V and J assigned. A fraction of the clones does not appear; measured against another copy, unresolved V genes explain less than half of the discrepancy, and the remainder lacks a known reason. The sample profile shows about 140,000 clones; over 75% of them were found once. The ten most abundant clones make up 44% of the sample. Sequences were obtained from peripheral blood. Receptors originate from a human donor in a cohort sampled during active COVID-19.

This clone has more than one count but fewer than ten. At one boundary the junction diverges from the germline segment, which might be a read error. This chain connects TRBV7-7 to TRBJ1-3, with D unclear. Germline V gene sequence: CDR1 SSHAT, CDR2 FNYEAQ (reference sequence). The CDR3 has 13 amino acids. The CDR3 is CASSEGGGNTIYF. In DNA form, the CDR3 reads TGTGCTAGCAGCGAGGGTGGGGGAAACACCATATATTTT.

This chain uses TRBV9 with TRBJ2-7; 10 nucleotides line up with TRBD2. The CDR3 sequence is 16 residues long. The junction had 5 bases not matched to a gene; V was cut back by 0 bases and J by 2 bases. Per germline, CDR1 SGDLS and CDR2 YYNGEE. CDR3 amino acids: CASSVDPGLAAYEQYF. The CDR3 DNA is TGTGCCAGCAGCGTAGACCCCGGACTAGCGGCCTACGAGCAGTACTTC.

The gene calls are TRBV2 and TRBJ2-2; tentatively, D is TRBD2 (5 bases). CDR3 size: 16 residues. Germline CDR1 is SNHLY and CDR2 is FYNNEI. Trimming took 3 bases from V and 0 from J, leaving 11 bases between them. The CDR3 coding sequence is TGTGCCAGCAGTGACGGTATCGGGACGAACACCGGGGAGCTGTTTTTT. Translated: CASSDGIGTNTGELFF. Filled out from reference TRBV2 and TRBJ2-2, the complete variable domain reads EPEVTQTPSHQVTQMGQEVILRCVPISNHLYFYWYRQILGQKVEFLVSFYNNEISEKSEIFDDQFSVERPDGSNFTLKIRSTKLEDSAMYFCASSDGIGTNTGELFFGEGSRLTVL.

CDR3 nucleotides: TGCGCCAGCAGCCAAGGAAGGGGGACTGAGCAGTTCTTC. Residues: CASSQGRGTEQFF. The chain uses TRBV4-3 and TRBJ2-1; D is perhaps TRBD1 (6 bases). This CDR3 region has 13 residues. From germline, CDR1 is LGHNA and CDR2 YSLEER. The V and J ends lost 1 base and 9 bases respectively, with 10 bases between them.

V is TRBV7-9 and J is TRBJ2-3; 11 bases line up with TRBD2. CDR3 length equals 16 residues. The J segment lost 1 base and the V segment lost 5 bases, leaving 5 bases of the junction unmatched. Germline-derived CDR1 and CDR2 are SEHNR and FQNEAQ (reference sequence). The chain's CDR3 is CASSVTSGGGTDTQYF. The DNA for the CDR3 is TGTGCCAGCAGCGTTACTAGCGGGGGTGGCACAGATACGCAGTATTTT.

The chain carries TRBV12-3 or TRBV12-4 and TRBJ1-2; D is possibly TRBD1 (6 bases). The CDR3 runs 13 residues. Trimming removed 3 bases at V and 4 bases at J, with 9 bases between. The CDR3 sequence is CASSLGAGYGYTF. Written as DNA, the CDR3 is TGTGCCAGCAGTTTGGGGGCGGGCTATGGCTACACCTTC.

The CDR3 DNA is TGCAGTGCCGCACAGGGTTATGGCTACACCTTC. This encodes CSAAQGYGYTF. The chain has TRBV20-1 and TRBJ1-2; a possible D gene is TRBD1 (6 bases). The ends were cut back, 6 bases at V and 5 bases at J, with 10 bases in the middle. Germline assignment: CDR1 DFQATT and CDR2 SNEGSKA (reference sequence). The CDR3 loop spans 11 amino acids.

V usage is TRBV7-2 and J usage is TRBJ1-1; D uncertain. Trimming shortened V by 1 base and J by 7 bases, and 10 bases separated the two germline ends. Germline V gene sequence: CDR1 SGHTA, CDR2 FQGNSA. The CDR3 spans 13 residues. This CDR3 is CASSLDLGSEAFF. The CDR3 DNA reads as TGTGCCAGCAGCTTAGATCTGGGGAGTGAAGCTTTCTTT.

This clone was detected only a few times. CDR3 in amino acids: CATSQQGIARPSYGYTF. CDR3 bases: TGTGCCACCAGCCAACAGGGGATTGCTAGGCCTAGCTATGGCTACACCTTC. J is TRBJ1-2 and V is TRBV24-1; 7 positions match TRBD1. V was clipped by 7 bases and J by 4 bases; unmatched bases: 17. Per germline, CDR1 KGHDR and CDR2 SFDVKD. This CDR3 is built from 17 residues.

The genes are TRBV4-1 and TRBJ2-5; no reliable D call. Germline V gives CDR1 MGHRA, CDR2 YSYEKL. The V gene lost 1 base and the J gene lost 4 bases, with 10 bases spanning the gap. This CDR3 comprises 14 residues. CDR3 sequence (DNA): TGCGCCAGCAGCCAAGTAGGAGTATCAGAGACCCAGTACTTC. Amino acids: CASSQVGVSETQYF.